These 25 T cell receptor beta chains share one sample of origin, sequenced in a study of T cells in Graves' hyperthyroidism and ophthalmopathy (dated by TCRdb to the late 2010s). Library preparation employed multiplex PCR. TCRdb lists the instrument as Illumina HiSeq 2000. TCR beta CDR3 regions were amplified from RNA transcripts. The first round of RT-PCR for the TCR CDR3 was performed with the HTBI primer set and the Qiagen OneStep RT-PCR kit. TCRdb cleaned the public reads at Q25 with fastp, built clones with MiXCR and kept in-frame beta chains. Records with the same CDR3 protein are collapsed into one entry carrying the most frequent genes and DNA. The sample yields around 350,000 distinct CDR3 sequences; roughly 15% were counted once. The ten largest clones take up less than 20% of the sample. The source material was blood. These TCRs come from a woman in her 30s with Graves' ophthalmopathy.

This clonotype was found many times. The chain uses TRBV30 and TRBJ1-1; D remains unclear. This CDR3 comprises 13 residues. Germline CDR1 is GTSNPN and CDR2 is SVGIG (reference sequence). The V end lost 4 bases, the J end lost 1 base, and 10 bases lay between the germline ends. The DNA for the CDR3 is TGTGCCTGGATTACCCTGAAGAACACTGAAGCTTTCTTT. Residues: CAWITLKNTEAFF. Using reference TRBV30 and TRBJ1-1 for the parts outside the CDR3, the full variable domain is SQTIHQWPATLVQPVGSPLSLECTVEGTSNPNLYWYRQAAGRGLQLLFYSVGIGQISSEVPQNLSASRPQDRQFILSSKKLLLSDSGFYLCAWITLKNTEAFFGQGTRLTVV.

Only a few counts were recorded for this clonotype. The chain links TRBV30 to TRBJ1-2, with D hard to call. Germline V gives CDR1 GTSNPN, CDR2 SVGIG (reference sequence). V lost 7 bases to trimming and J lost 0 bases, with 21 bases between them. The CDR3 has 16 amino acids. CDR3 bases: TGTGCCTCCCCCGGGAGGGCTGGTGGCTCTAACTATGGCTACACCTTC. Amino acid sequence: CASPGRAGGSNYGYTF. Drawing the rest from reference TRBV30 and TRBJ1-2, the complete variable domain is SQTIHQWPATLVQPVGSPLSLECTVEGTSNPNLYWYRQAAGRGLQLLFYSVGIGQISSEVPQNLSASRPQDRQFILSSKKLLLSDSGFYLCASPGRAGGSNYGYTFGSGTRLTVV.

The chain combines TRBV3-1 with TRBJ2-2; D is unclear. CDR1 LGHDT and CDR2 YNNKEL come from the germline V gene (reference sequence). The V and J ends lost 8 bases and 3 bases respectively, with 13 bases between them. The CDR3 length is 14 residues. CDR3 protein: CASLESRDTGELFF. CDR3 nucleotide sequence: TGTGCCAGCTTAGAGTCTCGTGACACCGGGGAGCTGTTTTTT. The whole variable domain, remainder taken from reference TRBV3-1 and TRBJ2-2, is DTAVSQTPKYLVTQMGNDKSIKCEQNLGHDTMYWYKQDSKKFLKIMFSYNNKELIINETVPNRFSPKSPDKAHLNLHINSLELGDSAVYFCASLESRDTGELFFGEGSRLTVL.

Ten or more counts support this clonotype. The chain carries TRBV28 and TRBJ2-1; D may match TRBD1 or TRBD2 (6 bases each). V was pared by 6 bases and J by 1 base, with 25 bases between. The germline gives CDR1 MDHEN, CDR2 SYDVKM. There are 19 residues in the CDR3. In DNA, the CDR3 is TGTGCCAGCAGGGCCACCCGAATCAAACAGGGAGGTTCCTACAATGAGCAGTTCTTC. Amino acid sequence: CASRATRIKQGGSYNEQFF.

The V and J genes are TRBV19 and TRBJ2-2; D uncertain. From germline, CDR1 is LNHDA and CDR2 SQIVND (reference sequence). V lost 4 bases and J 0 bases, leaving 9 bases between the germline ends. The length of the CDR3 is 15 residues. This chain's CDR3 is CASSKAQPNTGELFF. The CDR3 coding sequence is TGTGCCAGTAGTAAAGCTCAACCGAACACCGGGGAGCTGTTTTTT.

Ten or more counts support this clonotype. The rearrangement uses TRBV12-3 or TRBV12-4 and TRBJ1-2; 7 bases agree with TRBD1. The ends lost 6 bases at V and 2 bases at J; junction bases unmatched: 3. The CDR3 contains 13 residues. For the CDR3, the DNA is TGTGCCAGCAGGACGACAGGGAACTATGGCTACACCTTC. The encoded protein is CASRTTGNYGYTF.

This clonotype occurred many times. The chain has TRBV12-3 or TRBV12-4 and TRBJ1-6, with D possibly being TRBD1 (6 bases). The length of the CDR3 is 13 residues. With 4 bases removed from V and 9 bases from J, the gap between germline ends came to 10 bases. The DNA of the CDR3 is TGTGCCAGCAGTTCAGGGGTGGGTTCACCCCTCCACTTT. Translation gives CASSSGVGSPLHF.

This clonotype was detected many times. The chain recombines TRBV7-9 with TRBJ2-1; 8 bases match TRBD2. Per germline, CDR1 SEHNR and CDR2 FQNEAQ (reference sequence). The CDR3 has 18 amino acids. V lost 0 bases and J lost 0; bases outside the gene matches: 7. Written as DNA, the CDR3 is TGTGCCAGCAGCTTAGCGCTAAGCGGGGGCCTCTCCTACAATGAGCAGTTCTTC. The encoded protein is CASSLALSGGLSYNEQFF.

As to this clonotype: A read error may explain this, as a much larger clone is one base away. Lacking the conserved final phenylalanine or tryptophan, this CDR3 likely reflects a read error. V and J are TRBV20-1 and TRBJ2-3, with 7 bases matching TRBD1. Trimming removed 4 bases from V and 1 base from J; junction bases left unmatched: 2. The germline gives CDR1 DFQATT, CDR2 SNEGSKA (reference sequence). The CDR3 is 13 amino acids. DNA for the CDR3: TGCAGTGCTACCGGGACAGGCACAGATACGCAGTATTCT. It translates to CSATGTGTDTQYS.

This rearrangement joins TRBV19 to TRBJ2-1, with 7 nucleotides matching TRBD2. J lost 2 bases, V lost 4 bases, and 5 bases had no gene match. The CDR3 length is 15 residues. CDR1 and CDR2 (germline): LNHDA, SQIVND (reference sequence). The CDR3 sequence: CASSTTSRTYNEQFF. CDR3 DNA sequence: TGTGCCAGTAGTACGACTAGCAGGACCTACAATGAGCAGTTCTTC.

The V and J genes are TRBV7-6 and TRBJ2-7; D unclear. Germline values: CDR1 SGHVS, CDR2 FNYEAQ. Trimming stripped 0 bases from V and 2 bases from J, with 14 bases between. The CDR3 runs to 16 residues. The CDR3 spells CASSLALRTLTYEQYF. The CDR3 DNA reads as TGTGCCAGCAGCTTAGCTCTACGGACCCTTACCTACGAGCAGTACTTC.

This clonotype was seen repeatedly, ten times or more. The V gene is TRBV4-1, the J gene TRBJ1-5, with a possible D match to TRBD1 (6 bases). The CDR3 covers 14 residues. The germline gives CDR1 MGHRA, CDR2 YSYEKL. Trimming stripped 1 base from V and 9 bases from J, with 13 bases between. In DNA form, the CDR3 reads TGCGCCAGCAGCCAAGGGCAGGGGTTCTGGCCCCAGCATTTT. It specifies CASSQGQGFWPQHF.

This clonotype was detected ten times or more. The chain carries TRBV30 and TRBJ1-2; TRBD1 matches 7 bases. The CDR3 runs to 14 residues. In germline, CDR1 is GTSNPN, CDR2 SVGIG (reference sequence). The V segment lost 3 bases and the J segment 5 bases; nucleotides outside the gene matches: 9. CDR3 sequence (DNA): TGTGCCTGGAGCTACTGGGCAGGGGGGTATGGCTACACCTTC. Its protein is CAWSYWAGGYGYTF.

The chain couples TRBV13 to TRBJ1-1; a possible D gene is TRBD1 (6 bases). Looked up from germline, CDR1 is PRHDT and CDR2 is FYEKMQ (reference sequence). The length of the CDR3 is 15 residues. Trimming cost V 1 base and J 2 bases, with 11 bases left between them. Here the CDR3 reads CASSLARGANTEAFF. The DNA for the CDR3 is TGTGCCAGCAGCTTAGCCAGGGGCGCTAACACTGAAGCTTTCTTT.

This clonotype was counted ten times or more. The chain combines TRBV11-2 with TRBJ2-5, with a weak D call TRBD2 (5 bases). This CDR3 has 14 amino acids. Germline CDR1 reads SGHAT; CDR2 reads FQNNGV. The V end lost 1 base, the J end lost 4 bases, and 10 bases lay between the germline ends. The CDR3 sequence is CASSLGGDGETQYF. The CDR3 DNA follows: TGTGCCAGCAGCTTAGGGGGAGATGGAGAGACCCAGTACTTC.

About this clonotype: A much larger clone sits a single nucleotide away, making a read error possible. The CDR3 spells CASSLFEEAGNRPQHF. The CDR3 DNA follows: TGTGCCAGCAGCTTATTTGAGGAGGCGGGCAATCGGCCCCAGCATTTT. The chain recombines TRBV7-8 with TRBJ1-5; D unresolved. The CDR3 totals 16 residues. The V gene's germline CDR1 is SGHVS and CDR2 FQNEAQ.

This clonotype was detected ten times or more. The chain joins TRBV29-1 to TRBJ1-3, with D possibly matching TRBD1 (6 bases). The germline V and J ends were trimmed by 6 bases and 0 bases, with 6 bases remaining between them. Looked up from germline, CDR1 is SQVTM and CDR2 is ANQGSEA. CDR3 length: 12 residues. CDR3 residues: CSVGASGNTIYF. CDR3 DNA: TGCAGCGTGGGGGCCTCTGGAAACACCATATATTTT.

This clonotype was found many times. The rearrangement uses TRBV5-6 and TRBJ2-3; 10 positions match TRBD2. This CDR3 spans 17 amino acids. Germline V gene data show CDR1 as SGHDT and CDR2 as YYEEEE. Trimming removed 6 bases from V and 4 bases from J; junction bases left unmatched: 14. The CDR3 DNA sequence: TGTGCCAGCACCGGACTAGCGGACCTAGGAGTGGCAGATACGCAGTATTTT. Translating gives CASTGLADLGVADTQYF.

This clonotype was observed many times. The V and J genes are TRBV12-3 or TRBV12-4 and TRBJ2-3; no definite D call. CDR3 length: 13 residues. Trimming took off 2 bases at V and 4 bases at J, with 7 bases between the two ends. CDR3 DNA: TGTGCCAGCAGTTTATTTTCCCCAGATACGCAGTATTTT. Its protein product is CASSLFSPDTQYF.

Many counts were recorded for this clonotype. The gene calls are TRBV27 and TRBJ1-2; D may be TRBD1 (6 bases). CDR1 and CDR2 from the germline V gene are MNHEY and SMNVEV (reference sequence). V lost 5 bases and J 4 bases, leaving 20 bases between the germline ends. The CDR3 contains 16 residues. The CDR3 sequence: CASSRTGFTVGYGYTF. The DNA of the CDR3 is TGTGCCAGCAGTCGTACAGGGTTTACGGTGGGCTATGGCTACACCTTC.

This clonotype came up many times. The rearrangement joins TRBV11-1 to TRBJ2-3; D could derive from TRBD1 or TRBD2 (5 bases each). There are 14 residues in the CDR3. The V end was cut by 1 base, the J end by 4 bases, with 9 bases between. CDR1 SGHAT and CDR2 FQDESV come from the germline V gene (reference sequence). CDR3 loop: CASSLGGAPDTQYF. The CDR3 region has the DNA TGTGCCAGCAGCTTAGGAGGGGCCCCAGATACGCAGTATTTT.

The CDR3 DNA follows: TGTGCCAGCAGTTGGGACAGGGGGCCTACAGATACGCAGTATTTT. Translation gives CASSWDRGPTDTQYF. The rearrangement joins TRBV2 to TRBJ2-3; 12 bases are shared with TRBD1. J lost 3 bases, V lost 5 bases, and 3 bases had no gene match. CDR1 and CDR2 from the germline V gene are SNHLY and FYNNEI. The CDR3 consists of 15 residues.

This clonotype was seen ten or more times. This chain uses TRBV12-3 or TRBV12-4 with TRBJ1-1; D is unresolved. The CDR3 is 14 amino acids. With 6 bases removed from V and 11 bases from J, the gap between germline ends came to 22 bases. In DNA, the CDR3 is TGTGCCAGCAGCCAAACCTCGCGGCAGCAGAGGGCTTTCTTT. Amino acid sequence: CASSQTSRQQRAFF.

This clonotype was found many times. The DNA for the CDR3 is TGTGCCAGCAGCTCCCTCCGAGGGGCACTCTCCTACAATGAGCAGTTCTTC. It yields the protein CASSSLRGALSYNEQFF. The V gene is TRBV7-2, the J gene TRBJ2-1, with D perhaps TRBD1 or TRBD2 (5 bases each). V was clipped by 4 bases and J by 0 bases, with 16 bases between them. There are 17 residues in the CDR3. Germline CDR1 is SGHTA and CDR2 is FQGNSA.

This clonotype has a count of ten or more. V gene TRBV11-2 combines with J gene TRBJ1-5, with 10 bases aligning to TRBD1. The germline gives CDR1 SGHAT, CDR2 FQNNGV. V gave up 3 bases and J gave up 8 bases; unmatched junction bases: 4. The CDR3 length is 14 residues. In nucleotides, the CDR3 is TGTGCCAGCAGCTTCGACAGGGGGCGGGAGCCCCAGCATTTT. This encodes CASSFDRGREPQHF.